A selection of T cell receptor beta chains follows, all from one sample in a study of blood T cell repertoires in COVID-19. The assay was immunoSEQ multiplex PCR, and TCRdb's table has in-frame clones only and misses some. The profile shows about 25,000 clones, around 90% of them singletons. Sequences were obtained from peripheral blood. The source is a man aged 50-59 years with active COVID-19. Each CDR3 is given with its conserved first and last residue. The D gene is left open where the match is weak. Expanded clones are given a class, and other clones once, few, many or no size at all.

J gene | V gene | D gene | clone size | CDR3 DNA | CDR3 protein
TRBJ2-7 | TRBV5-1 | TRBD1 | . | TGCGCCAGCAGCCTCCGGGACAGGGGCGAGCAGTACTTC | CASSLRDRGEQYF
TRBJ2-5 | TRBV6-5 | TRBD1 | few | TGTGCCAGCAGAGCGTTCAGGGGGCCCGAAGAGACCCAGTACTTC | CASRAFRGPEETQYF
TRBJ1-4 | TRBV5-1 | . | . | TGCGCCAGCAGCCAGGATCGCAAGGGGACTAATGAAAAACTGTTTTTT | CASSQDRKGTNEKLFF
TRBJ1-5 | TRBV28 | . | . | TGTGCCAGCAGGAAACAGGCTTGGAAGCCCCAGCATTTT | CASRKQAWKPQHF
TRBJ1-1 | TRBV30 | . | . | TGTGCCCAGCAGGGGATGAACACTGAAGCTTTCTTT | CAQQGMNTEAFF
TRBJ1-3 | TRBV15 | . | . | TGTGCCACCAGCAGAGATAGAACAGGCGCTGGAAACACCATATATTTT | CATSRDRTGAGNTIYF
TRBJ1-3 | TRBV4-1 | . | . | TGCGCCAGCAGCCGACAAAGCCCAGGGGCTGACACCATATATTTT | CASSRQSPGADTIYF
TRBJ1-4 | TRBV18 | TRBD1 | few | TGTGCCAGCTCACCAGGACAGGGCTCTAATGAAAAACTGTTTTTT | CASSPGQGSNEKLFF
TRBJ2-1 | TRBV4-1 | . | . | TGCGCCAGCAGCCAAGATCTCACAGGTTCCTCCTACAATGAGCAGTTCTTC | CASSQDLTGSSYNEQFF
TRBJ1-5 | TRBV6-2/TRBV6-3 | . | . | TGTGCCAGCAGTAAACAGGCAGGTACCCCCCCCCAGCATTTT | CASSKQAGTPPQHF
TRBJ1-4 | TRBV27 | . | . | TGTGCCAGCAGCCGGAGGTCGACTAATGAAAAACTGTTTTTT | CASSRRSTNEKLFF
TRBJ2-2 | TRBV19 | . | . | TGTGCCAGTAGCCAAACAAAGACCGGGGAGCTGTTTTTT | CASSQTKTGELFF
TRBJ2-3 | TRBV6-1 | TRBD2 | . | TGTGCCAGCAGTGAAGGACGAGCGGGGTGGTATACGCAGTATTTT | CASSEGRAGWYTQYF
TRBJ2-3 | TRBV4-3 | TRBD1 | once | TGCGCCAGCAGCCTACTGCCGGGACAGGGGGGAACCACAGATACGCAGTATTTT | CASSLLPGQGGTTDTQYF
TRBJ1-4 | TRBV28 | . | . | TGTGCCAGCAGTCCGTATACAGGTGCTAATGAAAAACTGTTTTTT | CASSPYTGANEKLFF
TRBJ2-1 | TRBV5-1 | . | . | TGCGCCAGCAGCCGCTCGGCTGACAGGAATGAGCAGTTCTTC | CASSRSADRNEQFF
TRBJ2-4 | TRBV7-2 | . | . | TGTGCCAGCAGCTTAGCACTAGACTGGTCCAAAAACATTCAGTACTTC | CASSLALDWSKNIQYF
TRBJ1-5 | TRBV18 | TRBD1 | . | TGTGCCAGCTCGCAGACAGGGGTCAATCAGCCCCAGCATTTT | CASSQTGVNQPQHF
TRBJ1-2 | TRBV18 | . | . | TGTGCCAGCTCACCGCCTTTGGACTCAGGCTACACCTTC | CASSPPLDSGYTF
TRBJ1-2 | TRBV7-9 | . | few | TGTGCCAGCAGCTTATTCAGGGACTATGGCTACACCTTC | CASSLFRDYGYTF
TRBJ2-6 | TRBV5-1 | . | . | TGCGCCAGCAGCGCTAACTCTGGGGCCAACGTCCTGACTTTC | CASSANSGANVLTF
TRBJ1-5 | TRBV6-1 | . | once | TGTGCCAGCAGTGAACCCCCTAATTATAGTTATAGCAATCAGCCCCAGCATTTT | CASSEPPNYSYSNQPQHF
TRBJ1-5 | TRBV7-3 | . | . | TGTGCCAGCAGCTTGACACGGGAAGAGGCCCAGCATTTT | CASSLTREEAQHF
TRBJ1-3 | TRBV18 | . | . | TGTGCCAGCTCACCAGAGGCCCTCGGTTCTGGAAACACCATATATTTT | CASSPEALGSGNTIYF
TRBJ1-1 | TRBV30 | . | . | TGTGCCTGGTTAAAAACAGCAAACACTGAAGCTTTCTTT | CAWLKTANTEAFF
TRBJ1-2 | TRBV19 | TRBD1 | few | TGTGCCAGTAGTATAGACGGGACAGGGGGCTATGGCTACACCTTC | CASSIDGTGGYGYTF
TRBJ1-1 | TRBV6-1 | . | once | TGTGCCAGCAGTGAATCACAGGCTGCGGCTTTCTTT | CASSESQAAAFF
TRBJ2-3 | TRBV28 | . | . | TGTGCCAGTACTCGTTGGGCAGGGGTAACAGATACGCAGTATTTT | CASTRWAGVTDTQYF
TRBJ2-1 | TRBV6-1 | . | . | TGTGCCAGCAGTGATCTAAACAGGGTCAATGAGCAGTTCTTC | CASSDLNRVNEQFF
TRBJ2-2 | TRBV11-2 | TRBD2 | once | TGTGCCAGCAGCTTACTAGCGGACACCGGGGAGCTGTTTTTT | CASSLLADTGELFF
TRBJ1-2 | TRBV11-3 | . | . | TGTGCCAGCAGCTTGGGGACAATAGCTGGCTACACCTTC | CASSLGTIAGYTF
TRBJ1-5 | TRBV7-2 | . | . | TGTGCCAGCAGGCCCTCGGGGGATAGCAATCAGCCCCAGCATTTT | CASRPSGDSNQPQHF
TRBJ2-3 | TRBV11-3 | TRBD2 | . | TGTGCCAGCAGCTTAGGACTAGCGGGCAGCACAGATACGCAGTATTTT | CASSLGLAGSTDTQYF
TRBJ1-6 | TRBV5-6 | . | . | TGTGCCAGCAGCTTGGAAGGGGGCTCCTATAATTCACCCCTCCACTTT | CASSLEGGSYNSPLHF
TRBJ2-7 | TRBV4-1 | . | . | TGCGCCAGCAGCCCAAGTGGCAGTTCCTACGAGCAGTACTTC | CASSPSGSSYEQYF
TRBJ2-1 | TRBV6-5 | TRBD2 | . | TGTGCCAGCAGTTTTAGCGGGAGGGCGACCAATGAGCAGTTCTTC | CASSFSGRATNEQFF
TRBJ1-2 | TRBV4-3 | TRBD1 | . | TGCGCCAGCAGCCAGCAGACAGGGGGCAGCTATGGCTACACCTTC | CASSQQTGGSYGYTF
TRBJ2-3 | TRBV5-1 | . | . | TGCGCCAGCAGGTTCGGGGTGGCAGATACGCAGTATTTT | CASRFGVADTQYF
TRBJ1-2 | TRBV18 | TRBD1 | . | TGTGCCAGCTCACCTTCTTACGCGGGACAGACCTCGAACTATGGCTACACCTTC | CASSPSYAGQTSNYGYTF
TRBJ1-6 | TRBV2 | . | . | TGTGCCAGCAGTGAATACTTAGTTGGGAGGAATTCACCCCTCCACTTT | CASSEYLVGRNSPLHF
TRBJ1-2 | TRBV27 | . | . | TGTGCCAGCAGTTGGTTAAAGGGGTATGGCTACACCTTC | CASSWLKGYGYTF
TRBJ2-1 | TRBV19 | TRBD2 | . | TGTGCCTGTAGTATAGGAGGAGGGGCTAGCGGGAGATACAATGAGCAGTTCTTC | CACSIGGGASGRYNEQFF
TRBJ2-2 | TRBV25-1 | . | . | TGTGCCAGCAGAGAAGGTCGGGGGGCGCGGACCGGGGAGCTGTTTTTT | CASREGRGARTGELFF
TRBJ2-7 | TRBV7-7 | TRBD2 | . | TGTGCTAGCAGCCTCGCGTTGGGGGGGAGTGAGCAGTACTTC | CASSLALGGSEQYF
TRBJ1-5 | TRBV9 | . | once | TGTGCCAGCAGCGTACTGGCAGATCAGCCCCAGCATTTT | CASSVLADQPQHF
TRBJ2-6 | TRBV2 | . | once | TGTGCCAGCAGTGAAGAAGGGCAGGGTTACGGGGCCAACGTCCTGACTTTC | CASSEEGQGYGANVLTF
TRBJ2-3 | TRBV19 | . | . | TGTGCCAGTAGCTTTTTGAAGGGGCAGAGAGATACGCAGTATTTT | CASSFLKGQRDTQYF
TRBJ2-7 | TRBV6-1 | TRBD2 | . | TGTGCCAGCAGTGAAGAAGTTGGGACTAGCGGGGACGAGCAGTACTTC | CASSEEVGTSGDEQYF